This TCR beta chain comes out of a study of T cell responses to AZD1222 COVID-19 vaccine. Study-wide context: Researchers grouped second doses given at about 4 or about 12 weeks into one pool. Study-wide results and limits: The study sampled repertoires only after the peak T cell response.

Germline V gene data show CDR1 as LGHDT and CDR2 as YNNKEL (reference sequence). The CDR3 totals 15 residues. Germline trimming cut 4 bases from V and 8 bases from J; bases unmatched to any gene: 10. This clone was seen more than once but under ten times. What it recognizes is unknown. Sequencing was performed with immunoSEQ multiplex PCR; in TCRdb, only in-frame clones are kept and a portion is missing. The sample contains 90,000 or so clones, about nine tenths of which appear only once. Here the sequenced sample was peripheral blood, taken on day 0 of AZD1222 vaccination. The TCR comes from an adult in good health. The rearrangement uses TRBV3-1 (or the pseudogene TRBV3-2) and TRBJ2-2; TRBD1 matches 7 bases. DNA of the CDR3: TGTGCCAGCAGCCTTAAGGACAGGCCTGGGGGGGAGCTGTTTTTT. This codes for CASSLKDRPGGELFF.